This paragraph covers one TCR beta chain sequence. These data belong to a study of OX40 agonist ivuxolimab in advanced cancers. Assay: immunoSEQ multiplex PCR; the TCRdb copy retains only in-frame clones and omits some. The table records approximately 66,000 clones, about 85% of them present only once. The junction had 8 bases not matched to a gene; V was cut back by 2 bases and J by 2 bases. The CDR3 has 16 amino acids. The germline V gene encodes CDR1 ENHRY and CDR2 SYGVKD. The V call is TRBV10-3, the J call TRBJ2-5, with 7 bases matching TRBD2. Material: CD4+ or CD8+ T cells sorted from blood, obtained in a trial of the OX40 agonist ivuxolimab. The clonotype comes from an adult with an advanced solid tumor such as melanoma, head and neck, liver or kidney cancer. CDR3: CAISEPPPAGQETQYF. Here the CDR3 DNA reads TGTGCCATCAGTGAGCCGCCCCCAGCGGGGCAAGAGACCCAGTACTTC.